The 28 T cell receptor beta chains given below trace back to one sample, sequenced in a study of beta chain features in type 1 diabetes. For these TCRs, the target antigens are not known. Overall study results and limits: A moderate, significant TCRB CDR3 shortening appeared in type 1 diabetes across four CD4+ subsets.

Since all of the isolated RNA was reverse transcribed, expressed TCRB transcripts were what got sequenced. Sequencing used immunoSEQ multiplex PCR; TCRdb keeps in-frame clones, though not all of them. The data contain just under 150,000 clones, about 12% of them singletons. The sequenced sample consisted of central memory CD4+ T cells from blood. The receptors stem from a man aged 18 to 30 with type 1 diabetes.

This clone has more than one count but fewer than ten. The chain joins TRBV27 to TRBJ2-5; TRBD2 matches at 9 bases. Trimming cost V 6 bases and J 5 bases; bases outside gene matches: 13. CDR3 length equals 16 residues. Germline V gives CDR1 MNHEY, CDR2 SMNVEV (reference sequence). CDR3 sequence (DNA): TGTGCCAGCAGCCCGACGCAACTAGCGGGTCGGGAGACCCAGTACTTC. As protein: CASSPTQLAGRETQYF.

The CDR3 nucleotides read TGTGCCAGCAGCGTCGATATACAGGGAGAGGCGGAAGCTTTCTTT. Encoded protein: CASSVDIQGEAEAFF. The chain employs TRBV9 and TRBJ1-1, with D tentatively TRBD1 (6 bases). In germline, CDR1 is SGDLS, CDR2 YYNGEE. There are 15 residues in the CDR3. V shed 2 bases and J shed 8 bases, with 19 bases lying between them.

This clone was observed a few times. The chain has TRBV5-6 and TRBJ2-7; D is tentatively TRBD1 or TRBD2 (5 bases each). The V gene's germline CDR1 is SGHDT and CDR2 YYEEEE. This CDR3 contains 13 residues. V was shortened by 4 bases and J by 8 bases, with 16 bases between the two germline ends. The CDR3 region has the DNA TGTGCCAGCAGCGAGGGACCCCAGACGCAGCAGTACTTC. Protein product: CASSEGPQTQQYF. The whole variable domain, remainder taken from reference TRBV5-6 and TRBJ2-7, is DAGVTQSPTHLIKTRGQQVTLRCSPKSGHDTVSWYQQALGQGPQFIFQYYEEEERQRGNFPDRFSGHQFPNYSSELNVNALLLGDSALYLCASSEGPQTQQYFGPGTRLTVT.

This chain connects TRBV15 to TRBJ2-6; no definite D call. The CDR3 covers 15 residues. The V gene lost 1 base and the J gene lost 0 bases, with 4 bases spanning the gap. Germline V gives CDR1 LNHNV, CDR2 YYDKDF (reference sequence). CDR3 loop: CATSRGTSGANVLTF. As DNA, the CDR3 is TGTGCCACCAGCAGAGGGACCTCTGGGGCCAACGTCCTGACTTTC.

A few counts support this clone. The chain has TRBV7-9 and TRBJ2-1; D possibly corresponds to TRBD1 (5 bases). The germline V gene has CDR1 SEHNR and CDR2 FQNEAQ (reference sequence). The length of the CDR3 is 14 residues. The V gene lost 7 bases and the J gene lost 3 bases, with 13 bases spanning the gap. The DNA of the CDR3 is TGTGCCAGCACCGGGCAGGGCTACTACAATGAGCAGTTCTTC. It specifies CASTGQGYYNEQFF.

V usage is TRBV6-6 and J usage is TRBJ1-1; unclear D gene. Trimming stripped 4 bases from V and 4 bases from J, with 13 bases between. The CDR3 loop spans 14 amino acids. Germline-derived CDR1 and CDR2 are MNHNY and SVGAGI (reference sequence). The CDR3 DNA reads TGTGCCAGCAGTTTCCCCAGTGAGGGCACTGAAGCTTTCTTT. Translation gives CASSFPSEGTEAFF.

This clone was picked up a small number of times. The chain joins TRBV29-1 to TRBJ2-2, with D uncertain. CDR1 SQVTM and CDR2 ANQGSEA come from the germline V gene. The CDR3 runs to 14 residues. The ends were cut back, 5 bases at V and 0 bases at J, with 10 bases in the middle. The CDR3 DNA sequence: TGCAGCGTTACCTCGACTGCGAACACCGGGGAGCTGTTTTTT. Protein product: CSVTSTANTGELFF.

This clone was detected a few times. The V gene is TRBV11-2, the J gene TRBJ2-5; either TRBD1 or TRBD2 may supply D (6 bases each). The V gene lost 5 bases and the J gene lost 5 bases, with 12 bases spanning the gap. Germline-derived CDR1 and CDR2 are SGHAT and FQNNGV. The CDR3 has 13 amino acids. DNA for the CDR3: TGTGCCAGCAGCAGCCGGGGGCTGGAGACCCAGTACTTC. Its protein is CASSSRGLETQYF.

This clone was observed a handful of times. The chain employs TRBV27 and TRBJ1-1; no firm D call. With 5 bases removed from V and 6 bases from J, the gap between germline ends came to 13 bases. Per germline, CDR1 MNHEY and CDR2 SMNVEV (reference sequence). The CDR3 length is 13 residues. CDR3 in DNA: TGTGCCAGCAGTCGCTCGCCGCCCGCTGAAGCTTTCTTT. Translating it yields CASSRSPPAEAFF.

The CDR3 sequence is CASRAEQGGPYEQYF. The CDR3 bases are TGCGCCAGCAGAGCCGAACAGGGGGGCCCATACGAGCAGTACTTC. The genes are TRBV4-1 and TRBJ2-7, with 8 bases aligning to TRBD1. This CDR3 region has 15 residues. CDR1 MGHRA and CDR2 YSYEKL come from the germline V gene. V shed 6 bases, J shed 4 bases, and the junction held 11 bases outside the gene matches.

The chain links TRBV19 to TRBJ1-5; D not resolved. V was shortened by 6 bases and J by 3 bases, with 12 bases between the two germline ends. CDR1 and CDR2 from the germline V gene are LNHDA and SQIVND (reference sequence). The CDR3 is made up of 14 amino acids. CDR3: CASRFQGPNQPQHF. The CDR3 region has the DNA TGTGCCAGTAGGTTCCAAGGGCCCAATCAGCCCCAGCATTTT.

The V call is TRBV30, the J call TRBJ2-3, with D perhaps matching TRBD1 or TRBD2 (6 bases each). V was clipped by 0 bases and J by 5 bases, with 9 bases between them. This CDR3 has 13 residues. Germline V gene lookup returns CDR1 GTSNPN and CDR2 SVGIG (reference sequence). The CDR3 DNA reads TGTGCCTGGAGTGTTAAGGGGGGAGATACGCAGTATTTT. The encoded protein is CAWSVKGGDTQYF.

This clone appeared a few times. V is TRBV5-1 and J is TRBJ2-2, with a possible D match to TRBD1 (7 bases). CDR1 is SGHRS, CDR2 YFSETQ, per germline. Between the trimmed V and J ends, which lost 4 bases and 1 base, there was a span of 14 bases. The CDR3 runs to 16 residues. The CDR3 DNA reads TGCGCCAGCAGCAAACGACAGGGAGGGAACACCGGGGAGCTGTTTTTT. Its translation: CASSKRQGGNTGELFF.

In its sample, this clone was seen many times. The V call is TRBV5-1, the J call TRBJ2-1, with D unresolved. Germline V gene lookup returns CDR1 SGHRS and CDR2 YFSETQ. Trimming took 1 base from V and 0 from J, leaving 8 bases between them. The CDR3 has 15 amino acids. The CDR3 here is CASSLRRDSYNEQFF. DNA for the CDR3: TGCGCCAGCAGCTTGCGAAGGGACTCCTACAATGAGCAGTTCTTC.

The rearrangement uses TRBV30 and TRBJ1-1; D gene uncertain. Germline V gene lookup returns CDR1 GTSNPN and CDR2 SVGIG (reference sequence). CDR3 length equals 11 residues. The V end lost 2 bases, the J end lost 4 bases, and 5 bases lay between the germline ends. CDR3 residues: CAWSSLTEAFF. The CDR3 DNA reads as TGTGCCTGGAGTTCTCTCACTGAAGCTTTCTTT.

This chain joins TRBV5-6 and TRBJ2-5; D could derive from TRBD1 or TRBD2 (5 bases each). The CDR3 covers 16 residues. Germline CDR1 and CDR2: SGHDT and YYEEEE. Deletions cut 4 bases from V and 1 base from J, with 17 bases between. CDR3 bases: TGTGCCAGCAGCCTCGGGGCCCTGAGGCCCCAAGAGACCCAGTACTTC. Protein product: CASSLGALRPQETQYF.

This clone occurred a few times. V and J are TRBV25-1 and TRBJ2-7; TRBD1 matches 7 bases. This CDR3 comprises 16 residues. Unmatched junction bases numbered 16, after V lost 8 bases and J lost 3 bases. CDR1 and CDR2 (germline): MGHDK, SYGVNS. CDR3 residues: CASGVRDRGVNYEQYF. The CDR3 DNA reads TGTGCCAGCGGCGTCCGGGACAGAGGGGTCAACTACGAGCAGTACTTC.

This chain connects TRBV7-9 to TRBJ2-5, with D perhaps given as TRBD1 or TRBD2 (5 bases each). Trimming cost V 4 bases and J 5 bases, with 14 bases left between them. The CDR3 sequence is 14 residues long. Germline V CDR1 and CDR2: SEHNR, FQNEAQ (reference sequence). The CDR3 DNA follows: TGTGCCAGCAGCTCACCCGGGACCGGTGAGACCCAGTACTTC. This codes for CASSSPGTGETQYF.

V is TRBV18 and J is TRBJ2-1; 12 positions agree with TRBD2. V dropped 3 bases and J dropped 7; count of bases not matched to a gene: 7. Per the germline V gene, CDR1 is KGHSH and CDR2 is LQKENI. This CDR3 is 16 amino acids long. The CDR3 is CASSPPSGGDWNEQFF. In DNA, the CDR3 is TGTGCCAGCTCACCCCCTAGCGGGGGGGATTGGAATGAGCAGTTCTTC.

The sample holds many counts of this clone. The chain links TRBV7-2 to TRBJ2-7; the D gene is possibly TRBD1 (5 bases). The CDR3 totals 13 residues. Germline CDR1 reads SGHTA; CDR2 reads FQGNSA. The V end lost 4 bases, the J end lost 1 base, and 8 bases lay between the germline ends. CDR3 in amino acids: CASSWTKSYEQYF. The CDR3, as DNA: TGTGCCAGCAGCTGGACAAAATCCTACGAGCAGTACTTC.

This clone was recorded many times. Sequence at one end of the junction differs from germline and may be a read error. The V and J genes are TRBV2 and TRBJ2-7; tentative D call: TRBD1 (5 bases). Germline V CDR1 and CDR2: SNHLY, FYNNEI. The CDR3 has 11 amino acids. The CDR3: CASSEDNRPLF. The CDR3 DNA is TGTGCCAGCAGTGAAGACAACAGGCCGCTATTC.

This clone was recorded many times. Here the CDR3 reads CASSLELTRGGLYF. DNA for the CDR3: TGTGCCAGCAGCTTAGAGTTGACTAGGGGAGGTCTGTACTTC. The J gene is TRBJ2-7, the V gene TRBV7-6, with D possibly being TRBD2 (6 bases). The CDR3 has 14 amino acids. V was clipped by 1 base and J by 12 bases, with 19 bases between them. CDR1 SGHVS and CDR2 FNYEAQ come from the germline V gene. Full variable domain (rest looked up from reference TRBV7-6 and TRBJ2-7): GAGVSQSPRYKVTKRGQDVALRCDPISGHVSLYWYRQALGQGPEFLTYFNYEAQQDKSGLPNDRFSAERPEGSISTLTIQRTEQRDSAMYRCASSLELTRGGLYFGPGTRLTVT.

This clone was found many times. The chain joins TRBV5-4 to TRBJ2-3; D may be TRBD1 or TRBD2 (5 bases each). Germline-derived CDR1 and CDR2 are SGHNT and YYREEE (reference sequence). The V end lost 1 base, the J end lost 1 base, and 13 bases lay between the germline ends. The CDR3 is 16 residues long. The CDR3 spells CASSLPAGAGTDTQYF. The DNA of the CDR3 is TGTGCCAGCAGCTTGCCCGCCGGGGCCGGCACAGATACGCAGTATTTT.

This chain joins TRBV29-1 and TRBJ1-2; D is unclear. Per the germline V gene, CDR1 is SQVTM and CDR2 is ANQGSEA. This CDR3 spans 12 amino acids. The V end lost 2 bases, the J end lost 7 bases, and 11 bases lay between the germline ends. Here the CDR3 reads CSVELADGGYTF. CDR3 DNA sequence: TGCAGCGTTGAATTGGCAGACGGTGGCTACACCTTC.

This sequence joins TRBV29-1 and TRBJ2-5; possible D gene TRBD1, 6 bases. V was clipped by 7 bases and J by 5 bases, with 17 bases between them. Germline-derived CDR1 and CDR2 are SQVTM and ANQGSEA. The CDR3 length is 13 residues. This CDR3 is CSGTGPAGETQYF. CDR3 sequence (DNA): TGCAGCGGTACAGGGCCAGCAGGGGAGACCCAGTACTTC.

J is TRBJ2-1 and V is TRBV7-9; D is unresolved. The germline CDR1 and CDR2 sequences are SEHNR and FQNEAQ (reference sequence). This CDR3 region has 13 residues. V gave up 3 bases and J gave up 5 bases, with 8 bases separating them. CDR3 sequence: CASSFGRDNEQFF. Here the CDR3 DNA reads TGTGCCAGCAGCTTCGGACGGGACAATGAGCAGTTCTTC.

This chain uses TRBV30 with TRBJ2-1; 8 bases agree with TRBD1. Losses at the gene ends were 3 bases for V and 7 bases for J; bases not matched to a gene: 11. In germline, CDR1 is GTSNPN, CDR2 SVGIG (reference sequence). The CDR3 length is 15 residues. The DNA of the CDR3 is TGTGCCTGGAGGCCCCAGGGGGCCCCCAGGAATGAGCAGTTCTTC. Residues: CAWRPQGAPRNEQFF.

The genes are TRBV2 and TRBJ1-2; D possibly corresponds to TRBD1 (5 bases). V was pared by 2 bases and J by 6 bases, with 10 bases between. CDR1 and CDR2 (germline): SNHLY, FYNNEI. This CDR3 spans 13 amino acids. CDR3 nucleotides: TGTGCCAGCAGTGAACCCGGGACCGATGGCTACACCTTC. Encoded protein: CASSEPGTDGYTF.